Below are 7 T cell receptor beta chains sequenced from a single sample in a study of blood T cells in healthy people across ages. A second PCR, run for roughly 7 to 12 cycles, used a sample-barcoded 5' primer plus a J-beta primer mix. TCRdb analysed the 5' RACE reads with MiXCR anew, one entry per CDR3 protein. The top ten hold 13% of the sample, which has roughly 680,000 distinct CDR3 sequences, roughly half seen once. Sequenced input: blood. The receptors here all came from a woman of 80 years or more in good health.

This chain joins TRBV5-1 and TRBJ2-5; 10 nucleotides agree with TRBD2. TRBJ2-7 explains the end of the DNA better; the J call may be wrong. CDR3 length: 17 residues. Germline-derived CDR1 and CDR2 are SGHRS and YFSETQ. The CDR3 DNA follows: TGCGCCAGCAGCTTGGAGGCTAGCGGGGGAAGTTGGGACGAGCAGTACTTC. Encoded protein: CASSLEASGGSWDEQYF.

The chain has TRBV27 and TRBJ1-1; D remains unclear. The CDR3 is 13 residues long. From germline, CDR1 is MNHEY and CDR2 SMNVEV (reference sequence). V was cut by 7 bases and J by 0 bases, with 9 bases left in between. The CDR3 loop reads CASKGSMNTEAFF. As DNA, the CDR3 is TGTGCCAGCAAGGGAAGTATGAACACTGAAGCTTTCTTT.

This clonotype occurred many times. The chain links TRBV2 to TRBJ2-7; 7 bases line up with TRBD1. The CDR3 spans 12 residues. Germline CDR1 reads SNHLY; CDR2 reads FYNNEI. The J segment lost 2 bases and the V segment lost 7 bases, leaving 2 bases of the junction unmatched. The CDR3 DNA is TGTGCCAGCACTGGACAGGCCTACGAGCAGTACTTC. Translating it yields CASTGQAYEQYF.

V is TRBV15 and J is TRBJ2-2; D may correspond to TRBD1 or TRBD2 (6 bases each). Trimming removed 0 bases from V and 6 bases from J, with 11 bases in between. The CDR3 extends over 15 amino acids. CDR1 is LNHNV and CDR2 is YYDKDF in the germline V gene (reference sequence). The CDR3 loop reads CATSRDRGDPGELFF. CDR3 coding DNA: TGTGCCACCAGCAGAGATAGGGGGGACCCCGGGGAGCTGTTTTTT.

Many counts were recorded for this clonotype. V gene TRBV5-1 combines with J gene TRBJ2-2; D is uncertain. Germline CDR1 reads SGHRS; CDR2 reads YFSETQ. V lost 1 base to trimming and J lost 1 base, with 8 bases between them. The CDR3 is 15 amino acids. The CDR3 is CASSLYGQNTGELFF. The CDR3 coding sequence is TGCGCCAGCAGCTTGTACGGGCAGAACACCGGGGAGCTGTTTTTT.

This clonotype was picked up many times. This sequence joins TRBV11-2 and TRBJ2-3, with D possibly being TRBD2 (6 bases). The V and J ends lost 5 bases and 3 bases respectively, with 15 bases between them. Germline assignment: CDR1 SGHAT and CDR2 FQNNGV. The CDR3 has 15 residues. CDR3 region: CASSLTSPRTDTQYF. The DNA for the CDR3 is TGTGCCAGCAGCCTGACTAGTCCCAGGACAGATACGCAGTATTTT.

This chain joins TRBV5-1 and TRBJ2-7, with 7 nucleotides matching TRBD2. The J segment lost 8 bases and the V segment lost 4 bases, leaving 9 bases of the junction unmatched. CDR3 length: 13 residues. Germline values: CDR1 SGHRS, CDR2 YFSETQ. The CDR3 region is CASSPVRGDKQYF. CDR3 sequence (DNA): TGCGCCAGCAGCCCAGTTCGGGGGGATAAGCAGTACTTC.